Listed below are T cell receptor beta chains from one sample, sequenced in a study of blood T cell repertoires in COVID-19. Only in-frame clones appear in the TCRdb table, and some are missing; sequencing was by immunoSEQ multiplex PCR. The repertoire holds about 180,000 clones, 86% seen once, with under 9.5% in the top ten. Input material: PBMCs or T cells enriched from blood (not recorded which). These TCRs come from a woman aged 25 to 45 who had recovered from COVID-19. Each CDR3 is given with its conserved first and last residue. Fields, in order: CDR3 length, J gene, V gene, clone size, D gene, CDR3 protein, CDR3 DNA. The D gene is left open where the match is weak. Not every row has a clone size; where given, it reads once, few, many or a size class.

length: 17; J: TRBJ2-3; V: TRBV5-8; size: few; D: TRBD2; CDR3: CASSPAPGLAGADTQYF; DNA: TGTGCCAGCAGCCCAGCACCGGGACTAGCGGGAGCAGATACGCAGTATTTT
length: 16; J: TRBJ2-2; V: TRBV2; size: NA; D: NA; CDR3: CASRGQGLNGIGELFF; DNA: TGTGCCAGCAGGGGCCAGGGGTTGAACGGGATCGGGGAGCTGTTTTTT
length: 15; J: TRBJ2-7; V: TRBV28; size: NA; D: TRBD2; CDR3: CASSLSASGNYEQYF; DNA: TGTGCCAGCAGTTTATCGGCTAGCGGCAACTACGAGCAGTACTTC
length: 14; J: TRBJ1-2; V: TRBV10-3; size: NA; D: NA; CDR3: CAIRARGTTYGYTF; DNA: TGTGCCATCAGGGCGCGGGGCACCACATATGGCTACACCTTC
length: 12; J: TRBJ1-1; V: TRBV28; size: NA; D: NA; CDR3: CASRLFQGEAFF; DNA: TGTGCCAGCAGGTTATTTCAGGGGGAAGCTTTCTTT
length: 15; J: TRBJ1-1; V: TRBV9; size: NA; D: NA; CDR3: CASSVDISMNTEAFF; DNA: TGTGCCAGCAGCGTAGACATTTCCATGAACACTGAAGCTTTCTTT
length: 22; J: TRBJ2-2; V: TRBV27; size: NA; D: TRBD2; CDR3: CARLRGADRPGTSGTNTGELFF; DNA: TGTGCCAGACTTCGAGGGGCAGACCGACCCGGGACTAGCGGGACTAACACCGGGGAGCTGTTTTTT
length: 13; J: TRBJ2-1; V: TRBV12-3/TRBV12-4; size: NA; D: NA; CDR3: CASRGLVYNEQFF; DNA: TGTGCCAGCAGGGGACTGGTCTACAATGAGCAGTTCTTC
length: 13; J: TRBJ1-6; V: TRBV10-1; size: NA; D: NA; CDR3: CASGDSANSPLHF; DNA: TGCGCCAGCGGCGACAGCGCCAATTCACCCCTCCACTTT
length: 16; J: TRBJ1-4; V: TRBV10-2; size: NA; D: NA; CDR3: CASSTAGQATNEKLFF; DNA: TGCGCCAGCAGTACGGCAGGGCAAGCAACTAATGAAAAACTGTTTTTT
length: 17; J: TRBJ2-3; V: TRBV11-2; size: NA; D: TRBD2; CDR3: CASSLEGVAGAADTQYF; DNA: TGTGCCAGCAGCCTAGAGGGGGTAGCGGGAGCTGCAGATACGCAGTATTTT
length: 13; J: TRBJ2-2; V: TRBV12-3/TRBV12-4; size: NA; D: NA; CDR3: CASNAFEAGELFF; DNA: TGTGCCAGCAATGCCTTTGAGGCCGGGGAGCTGTTTTTT
length: 18; J: TRBJ2-7; V: TRBV21-1; size: NA; D: NA; CDR3: CASSNGIYRGRPNYEQYF; DNA: TGTGCCAGCAGCAATGGGATTTACAGGGGCCGCCCAAACTACGAGCAGTACTTC
length: 12; J: TRBJ2-7; V: TRBV28; size: NA; D: NA; CDR3: CASTGSYYEQYF; DNA: TGTGCCAGCACGGGTTCTTACTACGAGCAGTACTTC
length: 14; J: TRBJ2-5; V: TRBV5-4; size: once; D: NA; CDR3: CASSPGSTGETQYF; DNA: TGTGCCAGCAGCCCCGGGTCGACGGGGGAGACCCAGTACTTC
length: 13; J: TRBJ2-7; V: TRBV9; size: NA; D: NA; CDR3: CASSVVESSEQYF; DNA: TGTGCCAGCAGCGTAGTAGAGAGCTCCGAGCAGTACTTC
length: 13; J: TRBJ1-2; V: TRBV4-1; size: NA; D: NA; CDR3: CASSQEGPRGYTF; DNA: TGCGCCAGCAGCCAAGAGGGGCCTCGGGGCTACACCTTC
length: 16; J: TRBJ2-1; V: TRBV7-9; size: once; D: NA; CDR3: CASSPISGFSYNEQFF; DNA: TGTGCCAGCAGCCCAATAAGCGGGTTCTCCTACAATGAGCAGTTCTTC